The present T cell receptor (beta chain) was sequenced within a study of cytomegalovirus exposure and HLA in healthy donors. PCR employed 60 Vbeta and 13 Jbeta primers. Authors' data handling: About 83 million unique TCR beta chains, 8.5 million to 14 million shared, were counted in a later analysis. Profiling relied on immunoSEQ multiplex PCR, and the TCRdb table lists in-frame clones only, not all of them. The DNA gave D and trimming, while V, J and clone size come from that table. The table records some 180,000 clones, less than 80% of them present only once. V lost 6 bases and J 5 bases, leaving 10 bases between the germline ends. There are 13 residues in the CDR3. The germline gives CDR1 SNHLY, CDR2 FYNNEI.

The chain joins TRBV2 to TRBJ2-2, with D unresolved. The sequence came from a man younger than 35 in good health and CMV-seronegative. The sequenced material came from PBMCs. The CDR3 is CASSRLVTGELFF. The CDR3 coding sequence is TGTGCCAGCAGCAGACTCGTAACCGGGGAGCTGTTTTTT.